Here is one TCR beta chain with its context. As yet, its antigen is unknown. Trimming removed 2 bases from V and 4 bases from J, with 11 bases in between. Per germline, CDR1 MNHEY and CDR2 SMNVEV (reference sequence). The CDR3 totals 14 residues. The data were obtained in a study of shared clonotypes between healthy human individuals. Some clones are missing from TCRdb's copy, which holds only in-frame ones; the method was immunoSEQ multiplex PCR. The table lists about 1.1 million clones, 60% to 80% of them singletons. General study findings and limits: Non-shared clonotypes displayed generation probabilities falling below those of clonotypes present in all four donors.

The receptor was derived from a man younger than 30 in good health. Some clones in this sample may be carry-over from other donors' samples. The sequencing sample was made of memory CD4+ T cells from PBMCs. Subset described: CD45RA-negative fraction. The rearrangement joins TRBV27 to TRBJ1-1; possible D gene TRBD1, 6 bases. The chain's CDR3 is CASSLHRGPTEAFF. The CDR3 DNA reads TGTGCCAGCAGTTTACATCGGGGGCCCACTGAAGCTTTCTTT.